The clone carrying this TCR beta chain was detected many times. Its antigen is currently unknown. TCR beta CDR3 regions were amplified from RNA. Initially, a first-round RT-PCR of the TCR CDR3 employed the HTBI primer set. TCRdb used MiXCR to reprocess the multiplex PCR reads, holding one entry per CDR3 protein. The table records 530,000 or so distinct CDR3 sequences, approximately 25% of them present only once. The sample belongs to a study of T cells in Graves' hyperthyroidism and ophthalmopathy. About the research overall: Blood from the periphery was taken at initial diagnosis, before any treatment. General study findings and limits: Most clonotypes expanded in thyroid above 0.001 were likewise present in blood.

Enrolled ophthalmopathy patients presented with a Clinical Activity Score of at least 3, a NOSPECS grade of at least 4, and disease duration under 3 months. V was cut by 4 bases and J by 0 bases, with 9 bases left in between. Germline V CDR1 and CDR2: SGHAT, FQNNGV. This CDR3 spans 14 amino acids. The chain has TRBV11-2 and TRBJ1-1; D is undetermined. This clonotype originated in a woman aged 25-40 years with Graves' ophthalmopathy. Sequenced sample: blood. For the CDR3, the DNA is TGTGCCAGCAGCTATAACAGCCTGAACACTGAAGCTTTCTTT. This sequence encodes CASSYNSLNTEAFF.